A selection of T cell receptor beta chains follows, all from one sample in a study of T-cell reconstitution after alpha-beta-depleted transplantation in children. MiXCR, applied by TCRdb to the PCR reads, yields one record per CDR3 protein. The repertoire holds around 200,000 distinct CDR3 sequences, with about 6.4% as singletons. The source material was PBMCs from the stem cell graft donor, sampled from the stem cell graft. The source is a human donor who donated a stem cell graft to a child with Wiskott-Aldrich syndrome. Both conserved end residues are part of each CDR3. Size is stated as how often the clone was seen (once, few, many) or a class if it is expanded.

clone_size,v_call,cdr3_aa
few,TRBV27,CASSPPRGSGGDEKLFF
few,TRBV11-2,CASSLNQGNTEAFF
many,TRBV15,CATSRDWPGQGASYEQYF
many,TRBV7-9,CASSLGVAGDGHEQFF
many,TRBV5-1,CASSLRDRVGDTQYF
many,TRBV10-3,CAISEAGQDTGELFF
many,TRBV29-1,CSVDPHEAFF
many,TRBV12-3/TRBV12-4,CASSLGALLGYGYTF
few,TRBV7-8,CASSLALAGVSYEQYF
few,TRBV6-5,CASSYLTGNEAFF